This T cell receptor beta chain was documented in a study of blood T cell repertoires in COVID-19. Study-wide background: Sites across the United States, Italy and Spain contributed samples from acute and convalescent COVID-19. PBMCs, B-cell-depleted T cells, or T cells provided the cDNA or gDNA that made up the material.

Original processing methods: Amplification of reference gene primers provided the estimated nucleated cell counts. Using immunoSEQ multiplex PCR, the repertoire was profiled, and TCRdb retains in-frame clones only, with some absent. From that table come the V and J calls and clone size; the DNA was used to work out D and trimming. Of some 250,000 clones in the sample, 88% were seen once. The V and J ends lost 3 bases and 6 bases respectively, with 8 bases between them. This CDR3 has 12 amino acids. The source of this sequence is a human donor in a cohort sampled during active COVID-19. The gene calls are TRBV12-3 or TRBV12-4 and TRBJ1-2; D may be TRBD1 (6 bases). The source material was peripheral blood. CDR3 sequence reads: CASSFDRNGYTF. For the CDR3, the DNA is TGTGCCAGCAGTTTCGACAGGAATGGCTACACCTTC.